A single sample is the source of the 23 T cell receptor beta chains below, sequenced in a study of early T cells in non-severe SARS-CoV-2 infection (dated by TCRdb to the early 2020s). The method was 5' RACE. Sequencing used a NextSeq 500. In-frame beta chains were kept once TCRdb had trimmed the public reads at Q25 with fastp and called clones with MiXCR. Each entry is one CDR3 protein sequence, shown with its most common DNA and genes. This sample gives just under 65,000 distinct CDR3 sequences in total; roughly 8.2% of them show up just once. The ten largest clones take up 13% of the sample. Specimen: whole blood, collected at baseline. The receptors stem from an adult who was a healthcare worker with PCR-confirmed SARS-CoV-2 infection or an uninfected control (not recorded which).

The table lists this clonotype with many counts. The V call is TRBV18, the J call TRBJ1-2; tentative D call: TRBD1 (5 bases). This CDR3 is built from 15 residues. V dropped 0 bases and J dropped 0 bases, with 8 bases sitting between them. Germline CDR1 is KGHSH and CDR2 is LQKENI. CDR3 nucleotides: TGTGCCAGCTCACCACCTTACAGGACTAACTATGGCTACACCTTC. It codes for CASSPPYRTNYGYTF.

This clonotype was seen more than once but under ten times. The chain recombines TRBV5-1 with TRBJ2-2; 14 bases are shared with TRBD2. CDR1 is SGHRS, CDR2 YFSETQ, per germline. The trim removed 5 bases at V and 5 bases at J, leaving 8 bases unmatched. The CDR3 spans 17 residues. This chain's CDR3 is CASRSGTSGSMTGELFF. DNA for the CDR3: TGCGCCAGCAGGAGCGGGACTAGCGGGAGTATGACCGGGGAGCTGTTTTTT.

This clonotype was detected a few times. The CDR3 sequence is CASSLLTGDQPQHF. The CDR3 region has the DNA TGTGCCAGCAGCTTACTCACAGGGGACCAGCCCCAGCATTTT. V gene TRBV6-5 combines with J gene TRBJ1-5; 7 positions agree with TRBD1. The length of the CDR3 is 14 residues. Looked up from germline, CDR1 is MNHEY and CDR2 is SVGAGI. V gave up 6 bases and J gave up 7 bases; unmatched junction bases: 9.

With respect to this clonotype: Compared with germline, one end of the junction differs, possibly owing to a read error. In nucleotides, the CDR3 is TGTGCCAGCAGCGAAGGTGTAACTGAAGCTTTCTTT. Amino acid sequence: CASSEGVTEAFF. The chain couples TRBV6-1 to TRBJ1-1; no firm D call. The CDR3 covers 12 residues. The V gene's germline CDR1 is MNHNS and CDR2 SASEGT.

This clonotype occurred many times. The V call is TRBV3-1, the J call TRBJ2-7, with a weak D call TRBD2 (6 bases). Per germline, CDR1 LGHDT and CDR2 YNNKEL (reference sequence). This CDR3 comprises 14 residues. Trimming pared 3 bases from V and 5 bases from J, leaving 14 bases between. The DNA for the CDR3 is TGTGCCAGCAGCCATCTCGGGACTCCGAACGAGCAGTACTTC. Translated, it gives CASSHLGTPNEQYF.

The chain has TRBV5-4 and TRBJ2-7, with 8 bases that match TRBD2. From germline, CDR1 is SGHNT and CDR2 YYREEE (reference sequence). Trimming cost V 2 bases and J 1 base; bases outside gene matches: 11. There are 17 residues in the CDR3. The CDR3 loop is CASSFVMLAGGSYEQYF. The CDR3 DNA reads as TGTGCCAGCAGCTTTGTTATGTTGGCGGGAGGTTCCTACGAGCAGTACTTC.

This clonotype was detected a few times. The CDR3 loop reads CASSLVASGRAYEQYF. The CDR3 nucleotides are TGTGCCAGCAGCTTAGTAGCTAGCGGGAGGGCCTACGAGCAGTACTTC. The chain is built from TRBV11-2 and TRBJ2-7, with 12 bases matching TRBD2. CDR1 is SGHAT and CDR2 is FQNNGV in the germline V gene. The V segment lost 1 base and the J segment 2 bases; nucleotides outside the gene matches: 3. The CDR3 length is 16 residues.

V gene TRBV6-5 combines with J gene TRBJ2-3, with 8 bases identical to TRBD2. The V and J ends lost 8 bases and 4 bases, in that order; junction bases with no gene match: 5. The CDR3 consists of 13 residues. CDR1 MNHEY and CDR2 SVGAGI come from the germline V gene. CDR3 sequence (DNA): TGTGCCAGCCTCAGGCGGGAGGCAGATACGCAGTATTTT. It specifies CASLRREADTQYF.

This clonotype was seen repeatedly, ten times or more. The J gene is TRBJ2-7, the V gene TRBV9; D may correspond to TRBD1 or TRBD2 (5 bases each). Germline-derived CDR1 and CDR2 are SGDLS and YYNGEE. CDR3 length: 13 amino acids. Trimming took 4 bases from V and 3 from J, leaving 11 bases between them. CDR3 protein: CASSPWDGYEQYF. The CDR3 bases are TGTGCCAGCAGCCCCTGGGACGGCTACGAGCAGTACTTC.

This clonotype was detected only a few times. This chain connects TRBV3-1 to TRBJ2-1, with a possible D match to TRBD1 (6 bases). CDR3 length: 16 amino acids. CDR1 is LGHDT and CDR2 is YNNKEL in the germline V gene (reference sequence). Trimming cost V 4 bases and J 0 bases, with 13 bases left between them. The CDR3 loop reads CASSLTAQGSYNEQFF. For the CDR3, the DNA is TGTGCCAGCAGCCTGACCGCACAGGGCTCCTACAATGAGCAGTTCTTC.

This clonotype is medium-sized (0.01 to 0.1%) in the sample. The V gene is TRBV6-2 or TRBV6-3, the J gene TRBJ2-7, with D possibly being TRBD2 (5 bases). The CDR3 consists of 10 residues. Trimming removed 6 bases from V and 6 bases from J, with 6 bases in between. The germline V gene has CDR1 MNHEY and CDR2 SVGEGT. The DNA for the CDR3 is TGTGCCAGCAGCCGGGGCGAGCAGTACTTC. Protein sequence: CASSRGEQYF.

This chain connects TRBV11-2 to TRBJ2-7, with 8 bases lining up with TRBD1. Germline CDR1 is SGHAT and CDR2 is FQNNGV. The CDR3 totals 14 residues. Trimming cost V 6 bases and J 3 bases; bases outside gene matches: 7. The CDR3 region is CASRPAGTGYEQYF. In nucleotides, the CDR3 is TGTGCCAGCAGGCCAGCCGGGACAGGCTACGAGCAGTACTTC.

This clonotype was observed a few times. The chain links TRBV12-3 or TRBV12-4 to TRBJ2-6; D unresolved. The CDR3 is made up of 14 amino acids. The V gene lost 1 base and the J gene lost 11 bases, with 12 bases spanning the gap. The CDR3, as DNA: TGTGCCAGCAGTTTAGAGGCAACCCGAGACGTCCTGACTTTC. It codes for CASSLEATRDVLTF.

The sample holds many counts of this clonotype. The CDR3 loop is CSARVGFGYGYTF. CDR3 bases: TGCAGTGCTAGAGTTGGGTTTGGCTATGGCTACACCTTC. The chain is built from TRBV20-1 and TRBJ1-2, with unresolved D. This CDR3 region has 13 residues. The V and J ends lost 1 base and 4 bases respectively, with 10 bases between them. The germline CDR1 and CDR2 sequences are DFQATT and SNEGSKA (reference sequence).

This clonotype was seen a few times. The chain combines TRBV4-2 with TRBJ2-3; 12 nucleotides agree with TRBD2. This CDR3 comprises 16 residues. V lost 0 bases to trimming and J lost 5 bases; unmatched junction nucleotides: 3. Germline CDR1 LGHNA, CDR2 YNFKEQ. The CDR3 bases are TGTGCCAGCAGCCAAGAAGGACTAGCGGGGCAAGATACGCAGTATTTT. Protein: CASSQEGLAGQDTQYF.

This clonotype was detected only a few times. This chain connects TRBV7-9 to TRBJ2-1; unclear D gene. This CDR3 is 11 amino acids long. CDR1 and CDR2 from the germline V gene are SEHNR and FQNEAQ (reference sequence). V lost 6 bases, J lost 9 bases, and 9 bases lay in between. The CDR3 sequence: CASRGLTEQFF. CDR3 bases: TGTGCCAGCAGGGGCTTGACTGAGCAGTTCTTC.

The V and J genes are TRBV5-1 and TRBJ2-6; 8 bases align to TRBD1. The CDR3 has 19 amino acids. Trimming removed 4 bases from V and 0 bases from J; junction bases left unmatched: 12. Per the germline V gene, CDR1 is SGHRS and CDR2 is YFSETQ. The CDR3 loop is CASSPLPGTGGSGANVLTF. For the CDR3, the DNA is TGCGCCAGCAGCCCCCTACCCGGGACAGGTGGCTCTGGGGCCAACGTCCTGACTTTC.

V usage is TRBV18 and J usage is TRBJ2-7; 9 bases are shared with TRBD1. V lost 4 bases and J lost 2; bases outside the gene matches: 6. The CDR3 is made up of 15 amino acids. Germline lookup yields CDR1 KGHSH and CDR2 LQKENI. The CDR3 coding sequence is TGTGCCAGCTCACGTACCGGGACAGGGACCTACGAGCAGTACTTC. Amino acids: CASSRTGTGTYEQYF.

This clonotype was seen many times. The chain is built from TRBV25-1 and TRBJ1-5, with D unclear. This CDR3 spans 13 amino acids. V lost 2 bases and J lost 4, with 6 bases in between. CDR1 and CDR2 (germline): MGHDK, SYGVNS. Written as DNA, the CDR3 is TGTGCCAGCAGTGAACGAGATAATCAGCCCCAGCATTTT. It specifies CASSERDNQPQHF.

This clonotype occurred many times. The chain is built from TRBV25-1 and TRBJ2-1, with 14 bases identical to TRBD2. Losses at the gene ends were 6 bases for V and 11 bases for J; bases not matched to a gene: 9. Germline values: CDR1 MGHDK, CDR2 SYGVNS. The CDR3 covers 15 residues. The CDR3 is CASSEPGLAGVQQFF. CDR3 bases: TGTGCCAGCAGCGAACCGGGACTAGCGGGAGTTCAGCAGTTCTTC. The complete variable domain, with remaining parts taken from reference TRBV25-1 and TRBJ2-1, reads EADIYQTPRYLVIGTGKKITLECSQTMGHDKMYWYQQDPGMELHLIHYSYGVNSTEKGDLSSESTVSRIRTEHFPLTLESARPSHTSQYLCASSEPGLAGVQQFFGPGTRLTVL.

The CDR3 region has the DNA TGTGCCAGCAGCTTAGGTGGCGGCCGGCTCCGGGATACGCAGTATTTT. This sequence encodes CASSLGGGRLRDTQYF. The chain recombines TRBV7-2 with TRBJ2-3, with unresolved D. Germline values: CDR1 SGHTA, CDR2 FQGNSA. Trimming left V 1 base short and J 6 bases short, with 17 bases between. The CDR3 loop spans 16 amino acids. Variable domain in full (rest from reference TRBV7-2 and TRBJ2-3): GAGVSQSPSNKVTEKGKDVELRCDPISGHTALYWYRQSLGQGLEFLIYFQGNSAPDKSGLPSDRFSAERTGGSVSTLTIQRTQQEDSAVYLCASSLGGGRLRDTQYFGPGTRLTVL.

This clonotype was seen many times. This chain connects TRBV12-5 to TRBJ2-1; a possible D gene is TRBD2 (5 bases). V was trimmed by 0 bases and J by 4 bases, leaving 19 bases between them. The CDR3 is 18 residues long. Per the germline V gene, CDR1 is LGHNT and CDR2 is FRNRAP. In nucleotides, the CDR3 is TGTGCTAGTGGTTTGGTACACCCCTACGGGGATAGATACAATGAGCAGTTCTTC. Its protein is CASGLVHPYGDRYNEQFF.

The V and J genes are TRBV4-3 and TRBJ2-1; possibly TRBD1 for D (5 bases). Trimming pared 3 bases from V and 8 bases from J, leaving 14 bases between. The germline V gene encodes CDR1 LGHNA and CDR2 YSLEER. CDR3 length: 14 amino acids. The CDR3: CASSQGGRADEQFF. The CDR3 nucleotides are TGCGCCAGCAGCCAGGGCGGCAGGGCCGATGAGCAGTTCTTC.